This TCR beta chain was found in a study of T cell responses to AZD1222 COVID-19 vaccine. Sequenced by immunoSEQ multiplex PCR; TCRdb stores in-frame clones only, minus some. The data show 80,000 or so clones, roughly 87% seen once. The study, taken as a whole, reports: Possibly, clonal diversity was underestimated; donors were largely white British and included more females.

Comments on this clone: What it recognizes is unknown.

Germline CDR1 SGHTA, CDR2 FQGNSA. This CDR3 region has 14 residues. V lost 1 base to trimming and J lost 6 bases, with 12 bases between them. The chain uses TRBV7-2 and TRBJ2-5, with D perhaps matching TRBD1 (6 bases). Sequenced material: peripheral blood, taken on day 0 of AZD1222 vaccination. The TCR was taken from an adult in good health. The CDR3 DNA reads TGTGCCAGCAGCTTAGGATATCAGGGGAAGACCCAGTACTTC. It translates to CASSLGYQGKTQYF.